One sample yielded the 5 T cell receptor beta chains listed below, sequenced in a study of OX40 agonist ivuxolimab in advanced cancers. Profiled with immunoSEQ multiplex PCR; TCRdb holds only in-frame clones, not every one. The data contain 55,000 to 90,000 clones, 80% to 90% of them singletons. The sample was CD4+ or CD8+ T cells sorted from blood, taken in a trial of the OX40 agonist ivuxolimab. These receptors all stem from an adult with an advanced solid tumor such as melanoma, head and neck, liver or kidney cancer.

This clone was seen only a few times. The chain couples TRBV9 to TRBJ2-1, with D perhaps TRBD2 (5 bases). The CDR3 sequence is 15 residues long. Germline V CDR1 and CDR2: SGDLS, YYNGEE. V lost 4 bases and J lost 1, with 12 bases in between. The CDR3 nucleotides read TGTGCCAGCAGCCCAGAGGCGGGTTCCTACAATGAGCAGTTCTTC. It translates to CASSPEAGSYNEQFF.

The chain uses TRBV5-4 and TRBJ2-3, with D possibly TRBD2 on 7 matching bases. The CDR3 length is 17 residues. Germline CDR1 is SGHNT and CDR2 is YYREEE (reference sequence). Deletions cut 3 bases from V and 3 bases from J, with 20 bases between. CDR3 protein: CASSSEGGAVPTDTQYF. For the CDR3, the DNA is TGTGCCAGCAGCTCCGAGGGGGGGGCAGTCCCGACAGATACGCAGTATTTT.

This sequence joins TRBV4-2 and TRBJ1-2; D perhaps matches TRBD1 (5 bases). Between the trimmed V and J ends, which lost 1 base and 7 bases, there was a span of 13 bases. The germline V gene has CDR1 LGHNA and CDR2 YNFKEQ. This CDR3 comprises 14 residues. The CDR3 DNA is TGTGCCAGCAGCCAAGTAGAGATAGGGGCTGGCTACACCTTC. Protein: CASSQVEIGAGYTF.

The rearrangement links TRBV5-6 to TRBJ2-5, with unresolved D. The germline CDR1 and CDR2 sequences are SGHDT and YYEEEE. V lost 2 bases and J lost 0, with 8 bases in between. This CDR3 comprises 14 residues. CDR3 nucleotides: TGTGCCAGCAGCTTCTTCGTCAACCAAGAGACCCAGTACTTC. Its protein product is CASSFFVNQETQYF.

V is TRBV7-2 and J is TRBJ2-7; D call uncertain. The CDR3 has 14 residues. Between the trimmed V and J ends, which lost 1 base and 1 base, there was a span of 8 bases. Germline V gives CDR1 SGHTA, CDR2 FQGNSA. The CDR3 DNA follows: TGTGCCAGCAGCTTAGTATCCCGATCCTACGAGCAGTACTTC. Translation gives CASSLVSRSYEQYF.